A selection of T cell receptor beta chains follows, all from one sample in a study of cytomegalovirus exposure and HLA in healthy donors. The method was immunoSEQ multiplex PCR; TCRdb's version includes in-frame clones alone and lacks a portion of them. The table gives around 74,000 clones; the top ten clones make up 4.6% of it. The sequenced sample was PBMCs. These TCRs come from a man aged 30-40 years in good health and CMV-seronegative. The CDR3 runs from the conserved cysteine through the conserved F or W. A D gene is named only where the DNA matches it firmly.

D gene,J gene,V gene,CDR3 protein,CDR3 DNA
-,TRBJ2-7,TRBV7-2,CASSLDGAGGYEQYF,TGTGCCAGCAGCTTGGACGGCGCCGGGGGATACGAGCAGTACTTC
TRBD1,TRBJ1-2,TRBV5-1,CASSLQGGIYGYTF,TGCGCCAGCAGCTTACAGGGGGGGATCTATGGCTACACCTTC
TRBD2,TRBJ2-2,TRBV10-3,CAISVGNSGSCTGELFF,TGTGCCATCAGTGTGGGTAATAGCGGGAGTTGCACCGGGGAGCTGTTTTTT
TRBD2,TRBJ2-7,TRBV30,CAWTRLAGGGEQYF,TGTGCCTGGACTCGACTAGCGGGAGGGGGCGAGCAGTACTTC
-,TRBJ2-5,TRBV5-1,CASSLEKGETQYF,TGCGCCAGCAGCTTAGAAAAGGGGGAGACCCAGTACTTC
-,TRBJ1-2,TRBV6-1,CASRITGFYGYTF,TGTGCCAGCAGAATAACAGGGTTTTATGGCTACACCTTC
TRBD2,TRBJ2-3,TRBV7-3,CASSLKLAASTDTQYF,TGTGCCAGCAGCTTAAAACTAGCGGCTTCCACAGATACGCAGTATTTT
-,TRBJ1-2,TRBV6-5,CASSYDRTYGYTF,TGTGCCAGCAGTTACGACAGGACATATGGCTACACCTTC
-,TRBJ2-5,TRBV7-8,CASSLGRRETQYF,TGTGCCAGCAGCTTAGGGAGGAGAGAGACCCAGTACTTC
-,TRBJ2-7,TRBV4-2,CASSQGPREESYEQYF,TGTGCCAGCAGCCAAGGGCCCAGGGAGGAATCCTACGAGCAGTACTTC
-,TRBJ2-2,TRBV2,CASSQTIYTGELFF,TGTGCCAGCAGTCAGACAATTTACACCGGGGAGCTGTTTTTT
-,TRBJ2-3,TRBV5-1,CASSLGQALTDTQYF,TGCGCCAGCAGCTTGGGACAGGCCCTCACAGATACGCAGTATTTT
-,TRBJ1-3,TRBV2,CASSDWSSGNTIYF,TGTGCCAGCAGTGACTGGAGCTCTGGAAACACCATATATTTT
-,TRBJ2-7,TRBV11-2,CASSLGSYEQYF,TGTGCCAGCAGCTTAGGCAGCTACGAGCAGTACTTC
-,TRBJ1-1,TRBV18,CASSPRQAPMNTEAFF,TGTGCCAGCTCACCACGGCAGGCCCCAATGAACACTGAAGCTTTCTTT
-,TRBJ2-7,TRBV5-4,CASSYGEYEQYF,TGTGCCAGCAGCTACGGTGAATACGAGCAGTACTTC
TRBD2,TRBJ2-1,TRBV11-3,CASSGRASYNEQFF,TGTGCCAGCAGCGGGAGGGCCTCCTACAATGAGCAGTTCTTC
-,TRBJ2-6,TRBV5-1,CASSLDRRGSGANVLTF,TGCGCCAGCAGCTTGGATCGACGGGGCTCTGGGGCCAACGTCCTGACTTTC
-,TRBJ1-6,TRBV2,CASSAQGPQGGPLHF,TGTGCCAGCAGTGCCCAGGGCCCCCAGGGAGGACCCCTCCACTTT
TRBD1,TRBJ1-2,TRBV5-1,CASSLGGVGTANYGYTF,TGCGCCAGCAGCTTGGGCGGCGTAGGGACAGCTAACTATGGCTACACCTTC
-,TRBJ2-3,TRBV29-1,CSVVLDTQYF,TGCAGCGTTGTTCTCGATACGCAGTATTTT
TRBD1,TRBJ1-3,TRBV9,CASGVTGTGNTIYF,TGTGCCAGCGGGGTGACAGGGACTGGAAACACCATATATTTT
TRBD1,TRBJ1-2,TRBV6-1,CASTPGQGIYGYTF,TGTGCCAGCACCCCGGGACAGGGAATCTATGGCTACACCTTC
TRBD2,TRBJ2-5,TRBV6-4,CASSDGERGAGETQYF,TGTGCCAGCAGTGACGGCGAGCGGGGGGCCGGGGAGACCCAGTACTTC
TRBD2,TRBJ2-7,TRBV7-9,CASSWAGGPYEQYF,TGTGCCAGCAGCTGGGCGGGAGGCCCCTACGAGCAGTACTTC
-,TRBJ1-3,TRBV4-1,CASSQGAGRTGNTIYF,TGCGCCAGCAGCCAAGGCGCAGGGAGGACTGGAAACACCATATATTTT
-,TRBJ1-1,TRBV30,CAWSVLLPTAFF,TGTGCCTGGAGTGTACTACTGCCGACGGCTTTCTTT
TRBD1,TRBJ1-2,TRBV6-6,CASNLQGMGGYTF,TGTGCCAGCAACTTACAGGGGATGGGTGGCTACACCTTC
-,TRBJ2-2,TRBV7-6,CASSASLALGGELFF,TGTGCCAGCAGCGCCTCTCTAGCGTTAGGCGGGGAGCTGTTTTTT
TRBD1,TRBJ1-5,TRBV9,CASSGQGANQPQHF,TGTGCCAGCAGCGGACAGGGGGCCAATCAGCCCCAGCATTTT
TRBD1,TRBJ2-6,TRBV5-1,CASSDGQGPAGANVLTF,TGCGCCAGCAGCGACGGACAGGGACCTGCCGGGGCCAACGTCCTGACTTTC
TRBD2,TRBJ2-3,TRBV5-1,CASSLGLAGAYTDTQYF,TGCGCCAGCAGCTTGGGGCTAGCGGGGGCATACACAGATACGCAGTATTTT